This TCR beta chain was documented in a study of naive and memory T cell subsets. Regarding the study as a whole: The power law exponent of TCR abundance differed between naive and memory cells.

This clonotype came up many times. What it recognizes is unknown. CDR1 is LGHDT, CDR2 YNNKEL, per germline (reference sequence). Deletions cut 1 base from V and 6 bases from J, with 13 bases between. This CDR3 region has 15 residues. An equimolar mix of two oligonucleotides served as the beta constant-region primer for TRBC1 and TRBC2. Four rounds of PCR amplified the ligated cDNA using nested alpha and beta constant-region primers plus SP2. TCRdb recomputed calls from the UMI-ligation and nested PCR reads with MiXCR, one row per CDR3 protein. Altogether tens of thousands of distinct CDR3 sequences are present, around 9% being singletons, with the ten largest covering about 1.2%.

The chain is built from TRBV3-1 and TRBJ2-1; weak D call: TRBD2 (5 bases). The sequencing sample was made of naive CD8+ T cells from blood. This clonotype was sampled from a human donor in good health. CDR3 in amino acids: CASSQGPREFNEQFF. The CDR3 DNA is TGTGCCAGCAGCCAAGGTCCAAGGGAGTTCAATGAGCAGTTCTTC.